Below, 32 T cell receptor beta chains from the same sample are listed, as sequenced in a study of blood T cell repertoires in COVID-19. Clones were sequenced by immunoSEQ multiplex PCR, and TCRdb holds only the in-frame ones, with some missing. The sample shows around 290,000 clones, about nine tenths of them seen only once. The sequencing sample was made of PBMCs or T cells enriched from blood (not recorded which). The receptors originated from a woman between 40 and 50 years old who had recovered from COVID-19.

For the CDR3, the DNA is TGTGCCAGCAGCTTCACTAGCGGGAGGCCTCGGGGGGAGCAGTACTTC. Translating it yields CASSFTSGRPRGEQYF. The chain carries TRBV7-8 and TRBJ2-7, with 12 bases fitting TRBD2. Germline assignment: CDR1 SGHVS and CDR2 FQNEAQ. Losses at the gene ends were 3 bases for V and 7 bases for J; bases not matched to a gene: 10. This CDR3 is 16 amino acids long.

V is TRBV6-5 and J is TRBJ2-7; weak D call: TRBD2 (6 bases). V was shortened by 0 bases and J by 3 bases, with 12 bases between the two germline ends. This CDR3 is built from 15 residues. CDR1 and CDR2 (germline): MNHEY, SVGAGI. CDR3 region: CASSYSSAGSYEQYF. CDR3 coding DNA: TGTGCCAGCAGTTACTCGAGTGCGGGGAGCTACGAGCAGTACTTC.

This clone was counted once. The gene calls are TRBV9 and TRBJ2-1, with 11 positions matching TRBD2. The CDR3 sequence is 20 residues long. The germline CDR1 and CDR2 sequences are SGDLS and YYNGEE. J lost 0 bases, V lost 0 bases, and 11 bases had no gene match. The DNA for the CDR3 is TGTGCCAGCAGCGTAGGCGCTGGGCTAGCGGGAGGCAGCTCCTACAATGAGCAGTTCTTC. Its protein product is CASSVGAGLAGGSSYNEQFF.

The rearrangement links TRBV30 to TRBJ1-2; D not resolved. CDR1 is GTSNPN and CDR2 is SVGIG in the germline V gene (reference sequence). Trimming removed 0 bases at V and 3 bases at J, with 8 bases between. The length of the CDR3 is 13 residues. CDR3: CAWSVVRDYGYTF. The CDR3 coding sequence is TGTGCCTGGAGTGTAGTGCGTGACTATGGCTACACCTTC.

This clone was detected a few times. The chain joins TRBV18 to TRBJ2-2; no reliable D call. Germline values: CDR1 KGHSH, CDR2 LQKENI. The V and J ends lost 2 bases and 4 bases respectively, with 5 bases between them. This CDR3 comprises 13 residues. This CDR3 reads CASSPEVTGELFF. The CDR3 coding sequence is TGTGCCAGCTCACCAGAGGTCACCGGGGAGCTGTTTTTT. The whole variable domain, filled in from reference TRBV18 and TRBJ2-2, reads NAGVMQNPRHLVRRRGQEARLRCSPMKGHSHVYWYRQLPEEGLKFMVYLQKENIIDESGMPKERFSAEFPKEGPSILRIQQVVRGDSAAYFCASSPEVTGELFFGEGSRLTVL.

This sequence joins TRBV5-1 and TRBJ2-1; 9 bases align to TRBD2. The J segment lost 7 bases and the V segment lost 4 bases, leaving 12 bases of the junction unmatched. This CDR3 is built from 16 residues. Germline assignment: CDR1 SGHRS and CDR2 YFSETQ. CDR3 protein: CASSPLGRTSDNEQFF. In DNA, the CDR3 is TGCGCCAGCAGCCCGCTTGGGAGGACTAGCGATAATGAGCAGTTCTTC.

The sample holds a few counts of this clone. The chain employs TRBV5-1 and TRBJ2-3; 7 nucleotides match TRBD2. The CDR3 totals 17 residues. With 4 bases clipped from V and 8 bases from J, the junction kept 19 bases outside the gene matches. The germline gives CDR1 SGHRS, CDR2 YFSETQ. As DNA, the CDR3 is TGCGCCAGCAGCCGGGACGCTAGCGGACTGCAAACGGGTACGCAGTATTTT. Translation gives CASSRDASGLQTGTQYF.

The CDR3 loop is CASRAGTGASYNEQFF. CDR3 DNA: TGTGCCAGCAGGGCCGGGACAGGGGCCTCCTACAATGAGCAGTTCTTC. This sequence joins TRBV5-4 and TRBJ2-1, with TRBD1 identical over 10 bases. Losses at the gene ends were 5 bases for V and 0 bases for J; bases not matched to a gene: 5. There are 16 residues in the CDR3. Germline CDR1 is SGHNT and CDR2 is YYREEE (reference sequence).

The V and J genes are TRBV13 and TRBJ2-5; tentative D call: TRBD2 (5 bases). The CDR3 totals 15 residues. Trimming took 0 bases from V and 2 from J, leaving 10 bases between them. In germline, CDR1 is PRHDT, CDR2 FYEKMQ (reference sequence). The CDR3 DNA is TGTGCCAGCAGCTTAGGCGACCCGGGGCAAGAGACCCAGTACTTC. This gives the protein CASSLGDPGQETQYF.

This clone was recorded only once. V is TRBV27 and J is TRBJ1-5; possibly TRBD1 for D (5 bases). V was clipped by 0 bases and J by 4 bases, with 10 bases between them. Germline V gene data show CDR1 as MNHEY and CDR2 as SMNVEV (reference sequence). This CDR3 contains 15 residues. CDR3: CASSLSVGRNQPQHF. In nucleotides, the CDR3 is TGTGCCAGCAGTTTATCGGTGGGGCGGAATCAGCCCCAGCATTTT.

This chain links TRBV30 with TRBJ2-7; a possible D gene is TRBD1 (6 bases). Germline V gene lookup returns CDR1 GTSNPN and CDR2 SVGIG (reference sequence). Trimming left V 0 bases short and J 7 bases short, with 19 bases between. This CDR3 is 15 amino acids long. The CDR3 sequence: CAWSVGLQGTQEQYF. In nucleotides, the CDR3 is TGTGCCTGGAGTGTGGGTCTCCAGGGGACACAAGAGCAGTACTTC.

This sequence joins TRBV7-2 and TRBJ1-1; D unclear. The germline V gene has CDR1 SGHTA and CDR2 FQGNSA. Trimming shortened V by 3 bases and J by 11 bases, and 10 bases separated the two germline ends. CDR3 length: 11 amino acids. CDR3 residues: CASSLGSGAFF. The CDR3, as DNA: TGTGCCAGCAGCTTGGGATCGGGGGCTTTCTTT.

The J gene is TRBJ1-2, the V gene TRBV18; perhaps TRBD1 as D (6 bases). The CDR3 has 14 amino acids. The V end lost 3 bases, the J end lost 3 bases, and 11 bases lay between the germline ends. Germline CDR1 KGHSH, CDR2 LQKENI. This CDR3 reads CASSPSQGDYGYTF. DNA of the CDR3: TGTGCCAGCTCACCCTCACAGGGTGACTATGGCTACACCTTC.

This clone turned up a few times. V usage is TRBV6-5 and J usage is TRBJ1-1; 7 bases fit TRBD1. The CDR3 sequence is 15 residues long. Germline V gene lookup returns CDR1 MNHEY and CDR2 SVGAGI. With V trimmed by 1 base and J by 4 bases, 6 bases remained unmatched. The CDR3: CASSYLTGSGTEAFF. DNA for the CDR3: TGTGCCAGCAGTTACTTGACAGGGAGCGGCACTGAAGCTTTCTTT.

This clone was recorded only once. CDR3 residues: CASSYSRRGTGDEQYF. CDR3 bases: TGTGCCAGCAGTTACTCGAGAAGAGGGACAGGGGACGAGCAGTACTTC. This rearrangement joins TRBV6-6 to TRBJ2-7; TRBD1 matches at 10 bases. The CDR3 totals 16 residues. With V trimmed by 0 bases and J by 5 bases, 7 bases remained unmatched. Germline V CDR1 and CDR2: MNHNY, SVGAGI (reference sequence).

This chain links TRBV18 with TRBJ2-5; possibly TRBD2 for D (6 bases). Germline-derived CDR1 and CDR2 are KGHSH and LQKENI. CDR3 length: 14 residues. The germline V and J ends were trimmed by 3 bases and 5 bases, with 13 bases remaining between them. The CDR3 DNA sequence: TGTGCCAGCTCACCCGAGTCGGGGAGGGAGACCCAGTACTTC. This encodes CASSPESGRETQYF.

The V and J genes are TRBV12-2 and TRBJ1-6. TRBV12-2 is a pseudogene. The CDR3 contains 15 residues. Here the CDR3 DNA reads TGTGCAAGTCGCCCAGAGGCGGTTAATAATTCACCCCTCCACTTT. It translates to CASRPEAVNNSPLHF.

The chain is built from TRBV5-1 and TRBJ2-5; 9 nucleotides line up with TRBD2. Germline values: CDR1 SGHRS, CDR2 YFSETQ. V shed 4 bases, J shed 2 bases, and the junction held 9 bases outside the gene matches. There are 16 residues in the CDR3. Here the CDR3 reads CASSPELAGAQETQYF. CDR3 in DNA: TGCGCCAGCAGCCCCGAGTTAGCGGGGGCTCAAGAGACCCAGTACTTC.

The rearrangement links TRBV5-1 to TRBJ1-2; TRBD1 might be the D (6 bases). With 0 bases removed from V and 4 bases from J, the gap between germline ends came to 10 bases. The CDR3 has 14 residues. Germline CDR1 reads SGHRS; CDR2 reads YFSETQ. The CDR3 sequence: CASSLEGGVYGYTF. CDR3 DNA sequence: TGCGCCAGCAGCTTGGAAGGGGGGGTCTATGGCTACACCTTC.

The V and J genes are TRBV18 and TRBJ2-2; weak D call: TRBD2 (6 bases). Trimming took 3 bases from V and 4 from J, leaving 9 bases between them. CDR1 is KGHSH and CDR2 is LQKENI in the germline V gene. The CDR3 is made up of 14 amino acids. The CDR3 DNA sequence: TGTGCCAGCTCACCGGGCGGGGCCACCGGGGAGCTGTTTTTT. It codes for CASSPGGATGELFF. The variable domain in full, completed from reference TRBV18 and TRBJ2-2, reads NAGVMQNPRHLVRRRGQEARLRCSPMKGHSHVYWYRQLPEEGLKFMVYLQKENIIDESGMPKERFSAEFPKEGPSILRIQQVVRGDSAAYFCASSPGGATGELFFGEGSRLTVL.

This clone was seen only a few times. This chain links TRBV21-1 with TRBJ1-4; the table's D call, TRBD1, was not checked against the DNA. TRBV21-1 is recorded as a pseudogene. The CDR3 loop spans 13 amino acids. This CDR3 reads CANPQLYNEKLFF. In DNA, the CDR3 is TGTGCCAATCCACAGCTCTATAATGAAAAACTGTTTTTT.

CDR3 residues: CASSLGTSGSQETQYF. Here the CDR3 DNA reads TGTGCCAGCAGCTTGGGGACCAGCGGGAGCCAAGAGACCCAGTACTTC. J is TRBJ2-5 and V is TRBV5-4; 8 bases agree with TRBD2. Germline assignment: CDR1 SGHNT and CDR2 YYREEE (reference sequence). Losses at the gene ends were 0 bases for V and 1 base for J; bases not matched to a gene: 5. The length of the CDR3 is 16 residues. The whole variable domain, filled in from reference TRBV5-4 and TRBJ2-5, reads ETGVTQSPTHLIKTRGQQVTLRCSSQSGHNTVSWYQQALGQGPQFIFQYYREEENGRGNFPPRFSGLQFPNYSSELNVNALELDDSALYLCASSLGTSGSQETQYFGPGTRLLVL.

The chain combines TRBV7-8 with TRBJ2-7; D not resolved. Germline V CDR1 and CDR2: SGHVS, FQNEAQ. V gave up 2 bases and J gave up 3 bases, with 8 bases separating them. This CDR3 contains 13 residues. The CDR3 sequence is CASSLLTFYEQYF. The CDR3 bases are TGTGCCAGCAGCTTATTGACTTTCTACGAGCAGTACTTC.

The chain has TRBV4-1 and TRBJ2-3, with TRBD2 matching 12 bases. Germline trimming cut 0 bases from V and 0 bases from J; bases unmatched to any gene: 7. Germline V gene lookup returns CDR1 MGHRA and CDR2 YSYEKL. The CDR3 runs to 19 residues. Written as DNA, the CDR3 is TGCGCCAGCAGCCAAGATTCGACTAGCGGGGGCCGGAGCACAGATACGCAGTATTTT. Translated, it gives CASSQDSTSGGRSTDTQYF.

This chain connects TRBV4-2 to TRBJ1-5; TRBD1 is a possible D gene (6 bases). This CDR3 has 15 residues. Germline V gene sequence: CDR1 LGHNA, CDR2 YNFKEQ. Trimming stripped 0 bases from V and 5 bases from J, with 11 bases between. Written as DNA, the CDR3 is TGTGCCAGCAGCCAAGATGGAGGGGGGGATCAGCCCCAGCATTTT. Its translation: CASSQDGGGDQPQHF.

The chain uses TRBV2 and TRBJ2-3; a weak D match, TRBD2 (6 bases). Germline assignment: CDR1 SNHLY and CDR2 FYNNEI. V was shortened by 6 bases and J by 6 bases, with 16 bases between the two germline ends. CDR3 length: 14 amino acids. Written as DNA, the CDR3 is TGTGCCAGCAGCCGGGGACTCCAGGTGGATACGCAGTATTTT. Amino acids: CASSRGLQVDTQYF.

CDR3 protein: CASSDDLRGHNGYTF. The CDR3 DNA follows: TGTGCCAGCAGTGACGACCTCAGGGGGCACAATGGCTACACCTTC. The chain uses TRBV6-4 and TRBJ1-2, with 8 positions matching TRBD1. The germline V gene encodes CDR1 MRHNA and CDR2 SNTAGT. V lost 2 bases to trimming and J lost 6 bases; unmatched junction nucleotides: 8. The length of the CDR3 is 15 residues.

The chain uses TRBV5-1 and TRBJ1-3; 7 bases agree with TRBD1. CDR3 length: 15 amino acids. From germline, CDR1 is SGHRS and CDR2 YFSETQ. V gave up 6 bases and J gave up 4 bases; unmatched junction bases: 10. The CDR3 spells CASTVTGSAGNTIYF. The CDR3 region has the DNA TGCGCCAGCACCGTGACAGGGTCGGCAGGAAACACCATATATTTT.

This chain links TRBV5-8 with TRBJ1-4; D gene ambiguous. V was clipped by 0 bases and J by 4 bases, with 7 bases between them. CDR1 and CDR2 from the germline V gene are SGHTS and YDEGEE. The CDR3 runs 14 residues. The CDR3 loop reads CASSLGQINEKLFF. The DNA for the CDR3 is TGTGCCAGCAGCTTGGGCCAGATTAATGAAAAACTGTTTTTT.

The chain uses TRBV18 and TRBJ1-4, with D perhaps TRBD1 (6 bases). CDR3 length equals 15 residues. Germline V lookup: CDR1 KGHSH, CDR2 LQKENI. Trimming removed 4 bases from V and 4 bases from J, with 13 bases in between. The CDR3 coding sequence is TGTGCCAGCTCACGTGCAGGACAGATTAATGAAAAACTGTTTTTT. Amino acid sequence: CASSRAGQINEKLFF.

This clone was recorded only once. The chain combines TRBV5-1 with TRBJ1-1; D is unclear. V lost 3 bases and J lost 1, with 7 bases in between. This CDR3 region has 13 residues. CDR1 SGHRS and CDR2 YFSETQ come from the germline V gene. The CDR3 loop is CASSWEGNTEAFF. The CDR3 DNA reads as TGCGCCAGCAGCTGGGAGGGGAACACTGAAGCTTTCTTT. Full variable domain (outside the CDR3, taken from reference TRBV5-1 and TRBJ1-1): KAGVTQTPRYLIKTRGQQVTLSCSPISGHRSVSWYQQTPGQGLQFLFEYFSETQRNKGNFPGRFSGRQFSNSRSEMNVSTLELGDSALYLCASSWEGNTEAFFGQGTRLTVV.

This chain connects TRBV27 to TRBJ1-6, with a tentative D call TRBD1 (6 bases). The V end was cut by 5 bases, the J end by 1 base, with 12 bases between. CDR3 size: 16 residues. The germline gives CDR1 MNHEY, CDR2 SMNVEV (reference sequence). CDR3 in amino acids: CASSTQGTSYNSPLHF. The CDR3 coding sequence is TGTGCCAGCAGTACCCAAGGGACATCCTATAATTCACCCCTCCACTTT.